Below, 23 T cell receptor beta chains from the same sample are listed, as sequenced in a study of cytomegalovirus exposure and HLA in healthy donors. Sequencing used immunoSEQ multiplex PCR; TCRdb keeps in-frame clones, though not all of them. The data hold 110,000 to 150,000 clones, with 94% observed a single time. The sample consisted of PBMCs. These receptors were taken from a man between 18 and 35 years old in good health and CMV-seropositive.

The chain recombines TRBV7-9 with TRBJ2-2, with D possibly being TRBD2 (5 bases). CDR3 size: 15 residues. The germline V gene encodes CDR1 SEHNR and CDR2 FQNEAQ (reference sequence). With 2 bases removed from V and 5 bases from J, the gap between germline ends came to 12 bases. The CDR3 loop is CASSLILARTGELFF. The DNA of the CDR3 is TGTGCCAGCAGCTTAATCCTAGCCCGAACCGGGGAGCTGTTTTTT.

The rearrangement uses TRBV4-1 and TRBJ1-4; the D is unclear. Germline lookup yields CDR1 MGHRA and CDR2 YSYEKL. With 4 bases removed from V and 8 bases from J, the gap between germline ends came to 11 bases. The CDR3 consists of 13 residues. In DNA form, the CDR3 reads TGCGCCAGCAGCCCACTACTTAGGGAAAAACTGTTTTTT. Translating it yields CASSPLLREKLFF.

The CDR3 loop reads CASSPVGEGQQYF. CDR3 coding DNA: TGTGCCAGCAGCCCCGTCGGAGAGGGCCAGCAGTACTTC. The genes are TRBV7-2 and TRBJ2-7; tentative D call: TRBD2 (5 bases). Germline CDR1 reads SGHTA; CDR2 reads FQGNSA. The ends were cut back, 5 bases at V and 8 bases at J, with 16 bases in the middle. The CDR3 covers 13 residues. Together with reference TRBV7-2 and TRBJ2-7, the CDR3 gives the full variable domain: GAGVSQSPSNKVTEKGKDVELRCDPISGHTALYWYRQSLGQGLEFLIYFQGNSAPDKSGLPSDRFSAERTGGSVSTLTIQRTQQEDSAVYLCASSPVGEGQQYFGPGTRLTVT.

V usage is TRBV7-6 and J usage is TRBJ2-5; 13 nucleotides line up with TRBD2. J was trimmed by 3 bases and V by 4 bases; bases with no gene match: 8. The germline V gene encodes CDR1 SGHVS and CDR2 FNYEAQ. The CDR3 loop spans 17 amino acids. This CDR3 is CASSSYRTSGSKETQYF. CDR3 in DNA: TGTGCCAGCAGCTCCTATCGGACTAGCGGGAGTAAAGAGACCCAGTACTTC.

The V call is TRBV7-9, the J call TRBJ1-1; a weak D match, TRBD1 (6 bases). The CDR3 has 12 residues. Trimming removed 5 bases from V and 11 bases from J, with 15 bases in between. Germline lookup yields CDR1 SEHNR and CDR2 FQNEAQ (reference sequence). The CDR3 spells CASSTLRGGAFF. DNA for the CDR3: TGTGCCAGCAGCACCCTCCGAGGGGGTGCTTTCTTT. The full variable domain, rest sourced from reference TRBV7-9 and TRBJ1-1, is DTGVSQNPRHKITKRGQNVTFRCDPISEHNRLYWYRQTLGQGPEFLTYFQNEAQLEKSRLLSDRFSAERPKGSFSTLEIQRTEQGDSAMYLCASSTLRGGAFFGQGTRLTVV.

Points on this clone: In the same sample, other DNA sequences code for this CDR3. The CDR3 sequence: CAWSVQAGGETQYF. CDR3 nucleotides: TGTGCCTGGAGTGTACAGGCAGGGGGAGAGACCCAGTACTTC. V gene TRBV30 combines with J gene TRBJ2-5; TRBD1 matches 7 bases. CDR1 is GTSNPN, CDR2 SVGIG, per germline (reference sequence). J gave up 4 bases and V 0 bases, and 5 bases lay outside the gene matches. The length of the CDR3 is 14 residues.

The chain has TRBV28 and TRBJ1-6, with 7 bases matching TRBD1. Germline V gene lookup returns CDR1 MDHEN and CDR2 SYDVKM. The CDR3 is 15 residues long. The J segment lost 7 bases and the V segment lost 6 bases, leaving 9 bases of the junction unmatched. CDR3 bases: TGTGCCAGCAGCAAACCGGGACAGATGAATTCACCCCTCCACTTT. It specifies CASSKPGQMNSPLHF.

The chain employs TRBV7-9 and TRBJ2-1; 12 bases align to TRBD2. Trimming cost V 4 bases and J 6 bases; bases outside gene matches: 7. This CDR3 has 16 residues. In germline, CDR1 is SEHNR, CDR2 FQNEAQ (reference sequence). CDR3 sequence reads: CASSSGLAGNRNEQFF. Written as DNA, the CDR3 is TGTGCCAGCAGCTCCGGACTAGCGGGAAACCGCAATGAGCAGTTCTTC. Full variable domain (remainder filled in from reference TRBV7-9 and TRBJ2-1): DTGVSQNPRHKITKRGQNVTFRCDPISEHNRLYWYRQTLGQGPEFLTYFQNEAQLEKSRLLSDRFSAERPKGSFSTLEIQRTEQGDSAMYLCASSSGLAGNRNEQFFGPGTRLTVL.

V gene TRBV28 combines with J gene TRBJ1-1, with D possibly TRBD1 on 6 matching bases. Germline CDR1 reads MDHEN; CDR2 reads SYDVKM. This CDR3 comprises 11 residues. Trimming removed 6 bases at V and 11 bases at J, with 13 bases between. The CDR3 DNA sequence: TGTGCCAGCAGCCCGGACAGTCTGGCTTTCTTT. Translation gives CASSPDSLAFF.

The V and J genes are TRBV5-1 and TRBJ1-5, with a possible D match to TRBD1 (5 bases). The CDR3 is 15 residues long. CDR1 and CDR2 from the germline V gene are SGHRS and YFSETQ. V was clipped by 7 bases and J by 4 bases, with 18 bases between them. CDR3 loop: CASAPGGGRNQPQHF. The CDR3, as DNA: TGCGCCAGCGCCCCCGGGGGTGGGAGGAATCAGCCCCAGCATTTT.

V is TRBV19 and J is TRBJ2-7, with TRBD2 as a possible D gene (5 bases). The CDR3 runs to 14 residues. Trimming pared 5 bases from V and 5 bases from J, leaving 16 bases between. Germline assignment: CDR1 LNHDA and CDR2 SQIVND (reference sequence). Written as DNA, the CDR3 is TGTGCCAGTAGTCCCCTGGGAGAAGGCAACGAGCAGTACTTC. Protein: CASSPLGEGNEQYF.

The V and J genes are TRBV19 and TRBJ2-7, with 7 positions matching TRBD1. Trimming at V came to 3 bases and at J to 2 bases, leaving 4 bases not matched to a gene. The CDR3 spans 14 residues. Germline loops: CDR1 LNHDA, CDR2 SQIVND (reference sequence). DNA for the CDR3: TGTGCCAGTAGTATTCCCGGGACAGCCTACGAGCAGTACTTC. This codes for CASSIPGTAYEQYF.

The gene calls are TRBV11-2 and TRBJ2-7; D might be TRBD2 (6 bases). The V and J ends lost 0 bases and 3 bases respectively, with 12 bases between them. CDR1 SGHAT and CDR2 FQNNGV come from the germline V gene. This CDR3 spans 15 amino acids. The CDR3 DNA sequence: TGTGCCAGCAGCTTAGATCACGGGAGCCGCTACGAGCAGTACTTC. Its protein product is CASSLDHGSRYEQYF.

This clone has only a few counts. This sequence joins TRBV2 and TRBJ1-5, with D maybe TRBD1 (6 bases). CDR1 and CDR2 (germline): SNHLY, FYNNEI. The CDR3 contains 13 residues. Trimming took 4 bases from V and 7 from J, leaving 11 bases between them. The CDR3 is CASSGGRPQPQHF. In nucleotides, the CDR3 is TGTGCCAGCAGTGGGGGGCGGCCCCAGCCCCAGCATTTT. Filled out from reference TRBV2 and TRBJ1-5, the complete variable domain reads EPEVTQTPSHQVTQMGQEVILRCVPISNHLYFYWYRQILGQKVEFLVSFYNNEISEKSEIFDDQFSVERPDGSNFTLKIRSTKLEDSAMYFCASSGGRPQPQHFGDGTRLSIL.

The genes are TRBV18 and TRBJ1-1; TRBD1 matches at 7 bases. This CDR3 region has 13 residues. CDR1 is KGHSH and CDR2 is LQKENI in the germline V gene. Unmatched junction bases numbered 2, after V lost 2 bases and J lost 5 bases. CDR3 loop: CASSPDRETEAFF. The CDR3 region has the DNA TGTGCCAGCTCACCAGACAGGGAGACTGAAGCTTTCTTT.

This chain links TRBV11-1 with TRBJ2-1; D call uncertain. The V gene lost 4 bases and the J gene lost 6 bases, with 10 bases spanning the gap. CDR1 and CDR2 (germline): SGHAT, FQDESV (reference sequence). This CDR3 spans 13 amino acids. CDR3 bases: TGTGCCAGCAGCTCCCTAGTTCGCAATGAGCAGTTCTTC. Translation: CASSSLVRNEQFF.

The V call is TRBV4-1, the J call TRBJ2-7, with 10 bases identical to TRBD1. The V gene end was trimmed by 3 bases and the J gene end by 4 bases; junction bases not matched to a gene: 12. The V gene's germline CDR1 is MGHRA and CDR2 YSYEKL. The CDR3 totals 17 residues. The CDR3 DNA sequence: TGCGCCAGCAGCCACAGACCGGGACAGGGGTATTCTTACGAGCAGTACTTC. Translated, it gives CASSHRPGQGYSYEQYF.

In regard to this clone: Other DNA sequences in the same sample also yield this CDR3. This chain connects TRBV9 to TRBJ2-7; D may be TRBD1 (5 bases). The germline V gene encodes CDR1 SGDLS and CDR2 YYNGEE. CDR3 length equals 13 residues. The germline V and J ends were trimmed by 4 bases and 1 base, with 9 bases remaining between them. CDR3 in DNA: TGTGCCAGCAGCCCCGACAGTTCCTACGAGCAGTACTTC. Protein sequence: CASSPDSSYEQYF.

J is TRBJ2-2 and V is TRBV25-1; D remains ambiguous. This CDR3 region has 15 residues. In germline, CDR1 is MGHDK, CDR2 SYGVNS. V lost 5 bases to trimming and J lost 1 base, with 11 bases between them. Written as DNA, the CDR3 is TGTGCCAGCAGTCCTGAGGTCGTGAACACCGGGGAGCTGTTTTTT. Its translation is CASSPEVVNTGELFF. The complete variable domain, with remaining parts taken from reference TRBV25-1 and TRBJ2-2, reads EADIYQTPRYLVIGTGKKITLECSQTMGHDKMYWYQQDPGMELHLIHYSYGVNSTEKGDLSSESTVSRIRTEHFPLTLESARPSHTSQYLCASSPEVVNTGELFFGEGSRLTVL.

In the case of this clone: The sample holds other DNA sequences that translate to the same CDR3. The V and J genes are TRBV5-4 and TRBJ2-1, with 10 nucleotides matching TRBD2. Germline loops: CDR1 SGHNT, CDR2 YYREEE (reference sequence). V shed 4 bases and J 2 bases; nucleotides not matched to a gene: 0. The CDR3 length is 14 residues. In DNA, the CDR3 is TGTGCCAGCAGCCTAGCGGGAGCCTACAATGAGCAGTTCTTC. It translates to CASSLAGAYNEQFF.

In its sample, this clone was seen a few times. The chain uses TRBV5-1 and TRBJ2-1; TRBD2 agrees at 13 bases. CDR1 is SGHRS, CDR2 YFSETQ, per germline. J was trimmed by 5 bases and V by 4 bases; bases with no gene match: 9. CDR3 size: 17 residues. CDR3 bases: TGCGCCAGCAGCCCCGGACTAGCGGGAGCTGGCCACAATGAGCAGTTCTTC. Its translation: CASSPGLAGAGHNEQFF.

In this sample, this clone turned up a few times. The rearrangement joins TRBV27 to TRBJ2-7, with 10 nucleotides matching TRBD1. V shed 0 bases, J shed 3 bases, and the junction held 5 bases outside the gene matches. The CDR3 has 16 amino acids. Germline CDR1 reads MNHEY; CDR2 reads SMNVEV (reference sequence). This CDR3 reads CASSLSDRGPLYEQYF. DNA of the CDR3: TGTGCCAGCAGTTTATCCGACAGGGGGCCTCTCTACGAGCAGTACTTC.

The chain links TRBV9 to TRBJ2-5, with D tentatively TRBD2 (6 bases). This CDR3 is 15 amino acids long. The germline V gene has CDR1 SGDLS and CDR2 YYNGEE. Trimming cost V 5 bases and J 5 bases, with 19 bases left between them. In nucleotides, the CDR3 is TGTGCCAGCAGTTCCCGGCTAGCGAGTATCGAGACCCAGTACTTC. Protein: CASSSRLASIETQYF.